The next 10 T cell receptor beta chains were all read from a single sample in a study of cytomegalovirus exposure and HLA in healthy donors. Primers included in the PCR were 60 Vbeta and 13 Jbeta primers. Clones were sequenced by immunoSEQ multiplex PCR, and TCRdb holds only the in-frame ones, with some missing. Of under 100,000 clones in the sample, less than 75% were seen once. Sequenced material: PBMCs. The receptors derive from a woman in her twenties or thirties in good health and CMV-seropositive.

Worth noting for this clone: An end of the junction does not agree with germline; a read error may underlie this. The rearrangement links TRBV18 to TRBJ2-1; a possible D gene is TRBD1 (7 bases). The germline CDR1 and CDR2 sequences are KGHSH and LQKENI. This CDR3 contains 13 residues. The CDR3 reads CASSPGGGNGQFF. The CDR3 DNA reads as TGTGCCAGCTCACCTGGAGGGGGCAATGGGCAGTTCTTC.

The chain links TRBV12-5 to TRBJ2-1, with D unresolved. The CDR3 sequence is 14 residues long. V lost 1 base to trimming and J lost 4 bases, with 8 bases between them. Germline assignment: CDR1 LGHNT and CDR2 FRNRAP. The CDR3, as DNA: TGTGCTAGTGGTTTGGGACAAACTTACAATGAGCAGTTCTTC. It encodes CASGLGQTYNEQFF.

The chain carries TRBV4-1 and TRBJ2-1; 9 nucleotides line up with TRBD2. V lost 5 bases, J lost 2 bases, and 10 bases stayed unmatched. Germline loops: CDR1 MGHRA, CDR2 YSYEKL. This CDR3 contains 17 residues. CDR3 bases: TGCGCCAGCAGCTTAGTAGAGCTAGCGGGGACCTACAATGAGCAGTTCTTC. Protein product: CASSLVELAGTYNEQFF.

The rearrangement links TRBV5-1 to TRBJ2-5; the D gene is possibly TRBD2 (5 bases). Germline values: CDR1 SGHRS, CDR2 YFSETQ. V was clipped by 0 bases and J by 5 bases, with 14 bases between them. This CDR3 has 15 residues. CDR3 sequence: CASSLALLSGETQYF. For the CDR3, the DNA is TGCGCCAGCAGCTTGGCCTTGTTGTCGGGGGAGACCCAGTACTTC.

V usage is TRBV30 and J usage is TRBJ2-5, with D perhaps matching TRBD2 (6 bases). The CDR3 has 12 residues. The V and J ends lost 3 bases and 4 bases respectively, with 9 bases between them. Germline values: CDR1 GTSNPN, CDR2 SVGIG (reference sequence). As DNA, the CDR3 is TGTGCCTGGAGCGGGGGTACAGAGACCCAGTACTTC. Its protein is CAWSGGTETQYF.

The chain carries TRBV9 and TRBJ2-1, with 11 bases that match TRBD2. The J segment lost 4 bases and the V segment lost 3 bases, leaving 3 bases of the junction unmatched. The CDR3 has 15 amino acids. Germline V lookup: CDR1 SGDLS, CDR2 YYNGEE. CDR3 loop: CASSAGLAAYNEQFF. The CDR3 DNA reads TGTGCCAGCAGCGCGGGACTAGCGGCTTACAATGAGCAGTTCTTC.

The rearrangement links TRBV6-5 to TRBJ1-2; the D is unclear. The germline V gene has CDR1 MNHEY and CDR2 SVGAGI. The CDR3 totals 13 residues. V lost 5 bases and J lost 6, with 13 bases in between. The CDR3 reads CASSLGSLDGYTF. The CDR3 DNA follows: TGTGCCAGCAGTCTCGGGAGTCTGGATGGCTACACCTTC.

The chain carries TRBV28 and TRBJ2-1; a possible D gene is TRBD1 (6 bases). The CDR3 runs to 12 residues. V gave up 2 bases and J gave up 9 bases, with 8 bases separating them. Per germline, CDR1 MDHEN and CDR2 SYDVKM. The CDR3 loop is CASSLQGSEQFF. As DNA, the CDR3 is TGTGCCAGCAGTTTACAGGGGAGTGAGCAGTTCTTC. Using reference TRBV28 and TRBJ2-1 for the parts outside the CDR3, the full variable domain is DVKVTQSSRYLVKRTGEKVFLECVQDMDHENMFWYRQDPGLGLRLIYFSYDVKMKEKGDIPEGYSVSREKKERFSLILESASTNQTSMYLCASSLQGSEQFFGPGTRLTVL.

As to this clone: At one of its ends the junction is not consistent with the germline gene, which may arise from a read error. The chain's CDR3 is CSSSLGSGEQYF. The CDR3 DNA reads TGTTCCAGCAGCTTAGGGTCGGGGGAGCAGTACTTC. The rearrangement uses TRBV7-9 and TRBJ2-7; D is possibly TRBD2 (5 bases). Germline-derived CDR1 and CDR2 are SEHNR and FQNEAQ (reference sequence). This CDR3 region has 12 residues.

The V and J genes are TRBV11-2 and TRBJ1-2; the D gene is possibly TRBD1 (5 bases). CDR1 is SGHAT, CDR2 FQNNGV, per germline. Between the trimmed V and J ends, which lost 0 bases and 3 bases, there was a span of 11 bases. This CDR3 contains 15 residues. The DNA of the CDR3 is TGTGCCAGCAGCTTAGAGGGCAGGGTTGACTATGGCTACACCTTC. Residues: CASSLEGRVDYGYTF.